This T cell receptor (beta chain) was observed in a study of blood T cell repertoires in COVID-19. Whole-study context: Samples taken during acute and convalescent COVID-19 were collected in the United States, Italy and Spain.

J lost 4 bases, V lost 5 bases, and 3 bases had no gene match. This CDR3 comprises 13 residues. Germline CDR1 SGHTS, CDR2 YDEGEE. Original data processing: Reference gene primer amplification gave estimated nucleated cell counts. Here immunoSEQ multiplex PCR was the method, and the copy in TCRdb shows in-frame clones only, minus some. For V, J and clone size, that table is used; D and trimming come from the DNA. The table has fewer than 450,000 clones, approximately 90% seen once. Sequenced material: peripheral blood. This receptor was taken from a woman between 50 and 59 years old with COVID-19, enrolled during active disease. The chain couples TRBV5-8 to TRBJ2-7, with 10 bases lining up with TRBD1. The CDR3 sequence is CASRGQGLYEQYF. In DNA, the CDR3 is TGTGCCAGCAGGGGACAGGGGCTTTACGAGCAGTACTTC.